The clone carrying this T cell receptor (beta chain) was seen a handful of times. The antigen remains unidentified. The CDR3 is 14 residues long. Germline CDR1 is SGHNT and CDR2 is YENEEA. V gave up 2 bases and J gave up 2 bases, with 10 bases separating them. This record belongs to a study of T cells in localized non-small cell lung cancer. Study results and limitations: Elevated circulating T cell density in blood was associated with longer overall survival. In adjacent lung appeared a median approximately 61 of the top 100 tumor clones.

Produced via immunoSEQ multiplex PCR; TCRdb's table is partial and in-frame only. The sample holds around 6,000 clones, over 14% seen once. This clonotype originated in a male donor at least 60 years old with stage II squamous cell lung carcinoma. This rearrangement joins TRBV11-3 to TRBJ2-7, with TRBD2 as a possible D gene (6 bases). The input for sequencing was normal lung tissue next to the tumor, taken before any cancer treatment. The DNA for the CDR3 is TGTGCCAGCAGCTTAAATTGGGGGGCCTACGAGCAGTACTTC. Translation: CASSLNWGAYEQYF.